This T cell receptor beta chain was found in a study of T cell responses to AZD1222 COVID-19 vaccine. In the case of this clone: Its specificity is not known.

Study observations and caveats: Repertoires were obtained only post-peak T cell response. When two AZD1222 doses had been given, Spike-specific TCR breadth and depth rose.

The CDR3 has 11 amino acids. V was clipped by 5 bases and J by 4 bases, with 8 bases between them. CDR1 and CDR2 from the germline V gene are SQVTM and ANQGSEA. Measured with immunoSEQ multiplex PCR; TCRdb has only the in-frame clones, and not every one. This table holds just under 90,000 clones, 80% to 90% found once. This chain connects TRBV29-1 to TRBJ1-1, with D uncertain. This TCR derives from an adult in good health. The sample consisted of peripheral blood, taken on day 0 of MenACWY control vaccination. In DNA form, the CDR3 reads TGCAGCGTTAACCGGGGCACTGAAGCTTTCTTT. This sequence encodes CSVNRGTEAFF. The full variable domain, in which reference TRBV29-1 and TRBJ1-1 provide the parts outside the CDR3, is SAVISQKPSRDICQRGTSLTIQCQVDSQVTMMFWYRQQPGQSLTLIATANQGSEATYESGFVIDKFPISRPNLTFSTLTVSNMSPEDSSIYLCSVNRGTEAFFGQGTRLTVV.